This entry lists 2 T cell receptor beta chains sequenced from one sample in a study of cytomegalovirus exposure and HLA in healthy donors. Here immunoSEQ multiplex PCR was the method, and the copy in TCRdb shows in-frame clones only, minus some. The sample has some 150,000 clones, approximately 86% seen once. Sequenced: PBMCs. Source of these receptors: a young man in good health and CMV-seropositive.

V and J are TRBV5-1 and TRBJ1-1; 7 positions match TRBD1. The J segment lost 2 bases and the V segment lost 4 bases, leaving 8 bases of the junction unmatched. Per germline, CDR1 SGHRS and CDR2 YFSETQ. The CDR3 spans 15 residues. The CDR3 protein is CASSPGDSLNTEAFF. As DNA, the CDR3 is TGCGCCAGCAGCCCGGGGGACAGTCTAAACACTGAAGCTTTCTTT.

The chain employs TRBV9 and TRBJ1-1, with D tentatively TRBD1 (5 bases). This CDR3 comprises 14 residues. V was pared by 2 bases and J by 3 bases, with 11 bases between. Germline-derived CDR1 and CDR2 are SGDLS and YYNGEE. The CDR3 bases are TGTGCCAGCAGCGTCCAGGGTGGCCACACTGAAGCTTTCTTT. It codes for CASSVQGGHTEAFF.